This T cell receptor (beta chain) was captured by sequencing in a study of monozygotic twins with inflammatory bowel disease. In regard to this clonotype: Its antigen is unknown.

Whole blood served as the source of total RNA, and no T cell sorting took place. The input for each TCR library was around 3.5 ug of total RNA. TCRdb reprocessed the 5' RACE reads, keeping one entry per CDR3 protein, no DNA. The sample totals roughly 200,000 distinct CDR3 sequences; its top ten clones hold approximately 1.6%. Points from the study as a whole: Discordant twins had repertoire similarity that did not differ from that of concordant twins, possibly from limited power. Healthy twins shared more clonotypes with others than IBD patients, most markedly active ones.

This CDR3 spans 16 amino acids. Per the germline V gene, CDR1 is KGHSH and CDR2 is LQKENI. The material sequenced was blood. This TCR derives from a human donor with ulcerative colitis or Crohn's disease, or a healthy co-twin of an affected twin (not recorded which). V is TRBV18 and J is TRBJ2-5. The CDR3: CASSPPGALDQETQYF.